Listed below are T cell receptor beta chains from one sample, sequenced in a study of CD8+CD57+ T cells in acquired aplastic anemia. Via MiXCR, TCRdb re-called the reads, giving one row per CDR3 protein. Of approximately 130,000 distinct CDR3 sequences in the sample, almost 40% are singletons; the top ten hold over 2%. The sample consisted of sorted CD4+, CD8+, or CD8+CD57+ T cells (not recorded which) from PBMCs. Receptors were obtained from a human donor with aplastic anemia. Both conserved end residues are part of each CDR3. Fields, in order: clone size, J gene, V gene, D gene, CDR3 DNA, CDR3 protein. D genes are given only for firm matches. Clone size is shown for a subset of rows, as once, few, many or a class of expanded clone.

>.|TRBJ2-3|TRBV15|.
TGTGCCACCAGCAGAGATAGGTGGGGCACAGATACGCAGTATTTT
CATSRDRWGTDTQYF
>many|TRBJ1-5|TRBV7-3|.
TGTGCCAGCAGCTTAGACCACAATCAGCCCCAGCATTTT
CASSLDHNQPQHF
>.|TRBJ1-6|TRBV14|.
TGTGCCAGCAGCCAAGAGGTTCACAGGGCTTCACCCCTCCACTTT
CASSQEVHRASPLHF
>many|TRBJ2-7|TRBV28|.
TGTGCCAGCAGCCTACACGCGGCAGGGTCCTACGAGCAGTACTTC
CASSLHAAGSYEQYF
>many|TRBJ1-1|TRBV12-3/TRBV12-4|.
TGTGCCAGCAGGCGGGACGGCGAAGCTTTCTTT
CASRRDGEAFF
>many|TRBJ1-4|TRBV20-1|.
TGCAGTGCCCACCCCGTCAAGAGTGTGGGTGAAAAACTGTTTTTT
CSAHPVKSVGEKLFF
>many|TRBJ2-7|TRBV6-1|.
TGTGCCAGCAGGAGGACGACCTACGAGCAGTACTTC
CASRRTTYEQYF
>.|TRBJ2-5|TRBV6-2/TRBV6-3|TRBD2
TGTGCCAGCAGTTTCCATACTAGCGGGGCTAACCAAGAGACCCAGTACTTC
CASSFHTSGANQETQYF
>many|TRBJ1-2|TRBV19|.
TGTGCCAGTAGTTTAAGAGGCCAGAACCACTATGGCTACACCTTC
CASSLRGQNHYGYTF
>.|TRBJ2-1|TRBV2|TRBD2
TGTGCCGGCAGTGGTACGCTAGCGGGATACAATGAGCAGTTCTTC
CAGSGTLAGYNEQFF